The rows below give T cell receptor beta chains drawn from one sample of a study of T cell changes during pregnancy in multiple sclerosis. TCRdb's table, derived via immunoSEQ multiplex PCR, lists solely in-frame clones and lacks some. This table has about 36,000 clones, roughly 90% appearing once. Sequencing was performed on CD8+ T cells from peripheral blood mononuclear cells, taken in the third trimester of pregnancy. Every receptor here comes from a female donor with multiple sclerosis, enrolled in a pregnancy study. The conserved cysteine and the conserved F or W are not part of the CDR3 here. Fields, in order: CDR3 protein, V gene.

AWDDNSIEQY | TRBV30
AWSITATNEKLF | TRBV30
ASSPRMNTEAF | TRBV19
ASSLGLAGNSGELF | TRBV5-4
AIRLSPRGAQY | TRBV10-3
ASSVSAGGPDTQY | TRBV9
ASYQGYPGELF | TRBV19
ASSLETGEQY | TRBV5-6
ASITGTGDEKLF | TRBV28
ASSPREYTGELF | TRBV6-6
ASSIERGRPYEQY | TRBV19
ASSLALAGGTGELF | TRBV5-6
ASRLTGTDQPQH | TRBV6-5
ASSVGGGFDEQY | TRBV9
ASSWGTGAGETQY | TRBV27
ASRSLGQGADTEAF | TRBV19
ASSQVGVTEAF | TRBV4-2
ASSTARGNEQF | TRBV13
ASSQDWGKTGLGDTQY | TRBV4-3
ASSIGPMNTEAF | TRBV19
ASSQDRAPRGRLYNTGELF | TRBV4-2
ASGTGGGETQY | TRBV25-1
ASSSKGTEPSNEQF | TRBV6-4
AWRSTNPASYEQY | TRBV30
ASSHGSGELF | TRBV4-2
ASSSTTGGRAENTEAF | TRBV27
ASSASWTGLEKLF | TRBV2